This TCR beta chain emerged from a study of T cells in Graves' hyperthyroidism and ophthalmopathy. Uncontrolled infection, other autoimmune disease, pregnancy or lactation excluded patients. Fresh peripheral blood, around 11 ml of it, supplied the PBMCs. CDR1 is LNHDA and CDR2 is SQIVND in the germline V gene (reference sequence). This CDR3 is built from 14 residues. Trimming shortened V by 7 bases and J by 0 bases, and 13 bases separated the two germline ends. Study-wide results and limits: The model made its ophthalmopathy prediction, and onset followed a median approximately 6 months later. Most thyroid-expanded clonotypes above 0.001 were also found in blood.

Only a few counts were recorded for this clonotype. Its target is not known. TCR beta CDR3 regions were amplified from RNA. The HTBI primer set drove a first-round RT-PCR of the TCR CDR3. TCRdb processed the multiplex PCR reads anew with MiXCR; each CDR3 protein has one entry. The table has approximately 570,000 distinct CDR3 sequences, just under 20% seen once. The V call is TRBV19, the J call TRBJ2-7, with a tentative D call TRBD1 (5 bases). The material sequenced was blood. This receptor was identified in a man aged 35 to 55 with Graves' ophthalmopathy. This CDR3 is CASTDSLYSYEQYF. The CDR3 nucleotides are TGTGCCAGTACCGACAGCCTTTACTCCTACGAGCAGTACTTC.